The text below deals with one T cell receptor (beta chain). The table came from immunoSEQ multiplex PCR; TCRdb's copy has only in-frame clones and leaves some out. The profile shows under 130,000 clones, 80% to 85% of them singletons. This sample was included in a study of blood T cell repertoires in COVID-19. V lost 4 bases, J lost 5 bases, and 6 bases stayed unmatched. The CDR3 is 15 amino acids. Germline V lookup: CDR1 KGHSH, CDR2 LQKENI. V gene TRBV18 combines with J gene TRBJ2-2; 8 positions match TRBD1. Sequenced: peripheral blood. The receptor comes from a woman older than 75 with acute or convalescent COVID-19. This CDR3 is CASSRAGGRTGELFF. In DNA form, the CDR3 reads TGTGCCAGCTCACGGGCAGGGGGCAGGACCGGGGAGCTGTTTTTT.